These T cell receptor beta chains were read from a single sample in a study of blood T cell repertoires in COVID-19. Sequencing was performed with immunoSEQ multiplex PCR; in TCRdb, only in-frame clones are kept and a portion is missing. Here the sample spans about 200,000 clones, more than 75% being singletons. Sequencing used peripheral blood. These receptors came from a man in his sixties who had recovered from COVID-19. Both conserved end residues are part of each CDR3. A D gene is named only where the DNA matches it firmly. Size is stated for part of the rows, as once, few or many counts, or as a class when the clone is expanded.

abundance	v_gene	j_gene	d_gene	CDR3aa	CDR3nt
-	TRBV6-2/TRBV6-3	TRBJ2-1	TRBD2	CASSPLAGAYNEQFF	TGTGCCAGCAGCCCTCTAGCGGGAGCTTACAATGAGCAGTTCTTC
-	TRBV5-8	TRBJ2-7	-	CASSASTNSYEQYF	TGTGCCAGCAGCGCTTCGACAAATTCCTACGAGCAGTACTTC
few	TRBV7-9	TRBJ2-2	-	CASSFPGILNTGELFF	TGTGCCAGCAGCTTCCCCGGGATCTTGAACACCGGGGAGCTGTTTTTT
-	TRBV3-1/TRBV3-2	TRBJ2-7	-	CASSLLSSYEQYF	TGTGCCAGCAGCCTTCTCAGCTCCTACGAGCAGTACTTC
-	TRBV7-3	TRBJ2-3	TRBD2	CASSPHRGTIVADTQYF	TGTGCCAGCAGCCCCCACCGGGGGACTATAGTAGCAGATACGCAGTATTTT
-	TRBV10-3	TRBJ1-2	-	CAISESGVGFGYTF	TGTGCCATCAGTGAGTCCGGGGTCGGGTTTGGCTACACCTTC
-	TRBV27	TRBJ1-6	-	CASSLRESDNSPLHF	TGTGCCAGCAGTTTGAGGGAGTCGGATAATTCACCCCTCCACTTT
once	TRBV15	TRBJ2-1	TRBD2	CATSRSSGGPYNEQFF	TGTGCCACCAGCAGATCTAGCGGGGGGCCGTACAATGAGCAGTTCTTC
-	TRBV3-1/TRBV3-2	TRBJ2-7	TRBD1	CASGQLGTATYEQYF	TGTGCCAGTGGACAGCTCGGGACAGCGACCTACGAGCAGTACTTC
once	TRBV28	TRBJ2-1	TRBD2	CASSPGGGYNEQFF	TGTGCCAGCAGTCCCGGGGGAGGGTACAATGAGCAGTTCTTC
-	TRBV5-4	TRBJ2-1	TRBD1	CASRTGTGAQNEQFF	TGTGCCAGCAGAACCGGGACAGGGGCACAGAATGAGCAGTTCTTC
-	TRBV9	TRBJ1-5	TRBD1	CASSLGGGGNQPQHF	TGTGCCAGCAGCCTCGGAGGGGGCGGCAATCAGCCCCAGCATTTT
-	TRBV6-1	TRBJ2-3	TRBD2	CASSAGSSGRTDTQYF	TGTGCCAGCAGTGCCGGGTCTAGCGGGAGAACAGATACGCAGTATTTT
few	TRBV25-1	TRBJ1-2	TRBD1	CASTDRGQGGYTF	TGTGCCAGCACTGACAGGGGGCAGGGTGGCTACACCTTC
-	TRBV5-1	TRBJ2-3	-	CASSPLGASTDTQYF	TGCGCCAGCAGCCCGCTGGGGGCTAGCACAGATACGCAGTATTTT
-	TRBV5-1	TRBJ2-7	-	CASSLLTGTPYEQYF	TGCGCCAGCAGCTTGCTGACGGGAACCCCCTACGAGCAGTACTTC
-	TRBV6-5	TRBJ2-7	TRBD2	CASSYVTSGGAGEQYF	TGTGCCAGCAGTTACGTCACTAGCGGGGGGGCCGGCGAGCAGTACTTC
-	TRBV5-4	TRBJ1-1	-	CASSLEGTLAEAFF	TGTGCCAGCAGCTTGGAGGGGACACTCGCTGAAGCTTTCTTT
once	TRBV5-4	TRBJ1-1	TRBD1	CASSPRQGARTEAFF	TGTGCCAGCAGCCCAAGACAGGGGGCGAGGACTGAAGCTTTCTTT
-	TRBV2	TRBJ2-4	TRBD1	CASNRDRENIQYF	TGTGCCAGCAACCGGGACAGGGAGAACATTCAGTACTTC
-	TRBV10-3	TRBJ2-2	-	CAISERLDKTTGELFF	TGTGCCATCAGTGAGCGTTTGGACAAAACCACCGGGGAGCTGTTTTTT
-	TRBV28	TRBJ1-1	-	CASSPGGGPNTEAFF	TGTGCCAGCAGTCCTGGGGGGGGCCCGAACACTGAAGCTTTCTTT